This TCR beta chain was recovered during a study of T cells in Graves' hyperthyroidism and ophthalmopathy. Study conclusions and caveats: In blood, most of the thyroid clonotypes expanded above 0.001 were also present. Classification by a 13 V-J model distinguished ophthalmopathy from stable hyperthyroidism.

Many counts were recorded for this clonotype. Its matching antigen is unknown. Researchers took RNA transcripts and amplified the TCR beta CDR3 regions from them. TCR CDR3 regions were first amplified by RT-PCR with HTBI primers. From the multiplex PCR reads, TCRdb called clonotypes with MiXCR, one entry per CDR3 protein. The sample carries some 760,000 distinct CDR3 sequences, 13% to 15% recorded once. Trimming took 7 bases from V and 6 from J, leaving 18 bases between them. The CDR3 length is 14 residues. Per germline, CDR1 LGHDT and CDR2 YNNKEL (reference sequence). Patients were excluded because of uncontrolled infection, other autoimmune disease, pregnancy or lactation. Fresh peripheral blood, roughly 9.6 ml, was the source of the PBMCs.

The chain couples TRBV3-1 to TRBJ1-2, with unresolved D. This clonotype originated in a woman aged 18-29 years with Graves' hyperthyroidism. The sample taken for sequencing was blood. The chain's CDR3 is CASNQGPLTDGYTF. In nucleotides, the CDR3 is TGTGCCAGCAATCAAGGCCCTTTGACTGATGGCTACACCTTC. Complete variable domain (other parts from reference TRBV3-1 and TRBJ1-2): DTAVSQTPKYLVTQMGNDKSIKCEQNLGHDTMYWYKQDSKKFLKIMFSYNNKELIINETVPNRFSPKSPDKAHLNLHINSLELGDSAVYFCASNQGPLTDGYTFGSGTRLTVV.